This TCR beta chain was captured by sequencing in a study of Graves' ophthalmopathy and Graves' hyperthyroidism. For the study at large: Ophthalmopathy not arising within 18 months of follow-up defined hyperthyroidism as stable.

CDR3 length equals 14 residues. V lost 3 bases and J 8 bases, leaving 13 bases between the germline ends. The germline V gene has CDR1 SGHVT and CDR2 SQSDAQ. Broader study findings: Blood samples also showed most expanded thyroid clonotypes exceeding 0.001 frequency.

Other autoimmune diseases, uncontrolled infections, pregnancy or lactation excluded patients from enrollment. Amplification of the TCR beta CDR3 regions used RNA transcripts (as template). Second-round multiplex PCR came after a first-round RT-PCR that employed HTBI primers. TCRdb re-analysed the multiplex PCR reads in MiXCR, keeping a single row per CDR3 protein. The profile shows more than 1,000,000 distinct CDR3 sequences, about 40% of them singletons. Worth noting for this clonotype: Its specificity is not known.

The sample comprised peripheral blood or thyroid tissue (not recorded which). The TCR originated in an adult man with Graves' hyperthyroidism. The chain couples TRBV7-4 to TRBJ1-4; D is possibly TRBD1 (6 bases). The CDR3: CASSFEGGSEKLFF. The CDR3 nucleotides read TGTGCCAGCAGCTTTGAGGGGGGCAGCGAAAAACTGTTTTTT. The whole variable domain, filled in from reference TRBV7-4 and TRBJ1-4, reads GAGVSQSPRYKVAKRGRDVALRCDSISGHVTLYWYRQTLGQGSEVLTYSQSDAQRDKSGRPSGRFSAERPERSVSTLKIQRTEQGDSAVYLCASSFEGGSEKLFFGSGTQLSVL.